What follows are 31 T cell receptor beta chains derived from one specimen sequenced in a study of T cell responses to AZD1222 COVID-19 vaccine. Only in-frame clones appear in the TCRdb table, and some are missing; sequencing was by immunoSEQ multiplex PCR. Among some 96,000 clones, approximately 90% were seen once, and the ten largest hold 2.8%. The source was peripheral blood, collected on day 0 of AZD1222 vaccination. Every receptor here comes from an adult in good health.

The chain joins TRBV10-3 to TRBJ2-7; 9 nucleotides line up with TRBD1. This CDR3 comprises 12 residues. Germline lookup yields CDR1 ENHRY and CDR2 SYGVKD. Trimming took 6 bases from V and 5 from J; bases not matched to a gene: 2. The CDR3 sequence is CAIRQGADEQYF. CDR3 coding DNA: TGTGCCATCAGACAGGGGGCCGACGAGCAGTACTTC.

The J gene is TRBJ2-7, the V gene TRBV19, with TRBD2 matching over 7 bases. The CDR3 consists of 15 residues. V lost 6 bases, J lost 0 bases, and 8 bases stayed unmatched. Germline V CDR1 and CDR2: LNHDA, SQIVND (reference sequence). The CDR3 nucleotides read TGTGCCAGTAGCCTAGCGGCTAGCGGCTCCTACGAGCAGTACTTC. Amino acids: CASSLAASGSYEQYF.

The rearrangement links TRBV4-2 to TRBJ2-5; possible D gene TRBD2, 6 bases. CDR1 LGHNA and CDR2 YNFKEQ come from the germline V gene. The ends were cut back, 1 base at V and 9 bases at J, with 18 bases in the middle. CDR3 length equals 15 residues. The CDR3 reads CASSQVRAGPKPQYF. In DNA form, the CDR3 reads TGTGCCAGCAGCCAAGTGAGGGCGGGGCCCAAGCCCCAGTACTTC.

The rearrangement links TRBV28 to TRBJ2-7, with D possibly matching TRBD2 (6 bases). Deletions cut 2 bases from V and 3 bases from J, with 14 bases between. This CDR3 is 15 amino acids long. Per the germline V gene, CDR1 is MDHEN and CDR2 is SYDVKM. CDR3 coding DNA: TGTGCCAGCAGTTTAACTACCGCGGGAATCTACGAGCAGTACTTC. Translated: CASSLTTAGIYEQYF.

This clone was counted once. The gene calls are TRBV4-2 and TRBJ1-2, with a possible D match to TRBD1 (6 bases). Per germline, CDR1 LGHNA and CDR2 YNFKEQ. The CDR3 has 15 residues. V shed 2 bases and J shed 7 bases, with 17 bases lying between them. CDR3 region: CASSQNLGGRVGYTF. CDR3 sequence (DNA): TGTGCCAGCAGCCAAAATCTTGGGGGGCGGGTTGGCTACACCTTC.

J is TRBJ1-4 and V is TRBV7-2; D unresolved. The ends were cut back, 2 bases at V and 6 bases at J, with 13 bases in the middle. In germline, CDR1 is SGHTA, CDR2 FQGNSA. The CDR3 length is 15 residues. This CDR3 is CASSLHWTLDEKLFF. CDR3 bases: TGTGCCAGCAGCTTACATTGGACGTTGGATGAAAAACTGTTTTTT.

The chain joins TRBV21-1 to TRBJ2-1; the table's D call TRBD1 went unverified against the DNA. TRBV21-1 is given as a pseudogene. This CDR3 contains 11 residues. For the CDR3, the DNA is TGTGCCAGCAGCAGAAGACAGAAGCAGTTCTTC. Encoded protein: CASSRRQKQFF.

This rearrangement joins TRBV5-4 to TRBJ2-3; D unresolved. Germline loops: CDR1 SGHNT, CDR2 YYREEE (reference sequence). This CDR3 contains 15 residues. Trimming took off 0 bases at V and 2 bases at J, with 10 bases between the two ends. The CDR3 loop is CASSLDSRDTDTQYF. The CDR3 DNA sequence: TGTGCCAGCAGCTTGGACTCGAGAGACACAGATACGCAGTATTTT.

This clone was found once. The chain uses TRBV6-1 and TRBJ1-3, with unresolved D. Trimming took 2 bases from V and 0 from J, leaving 11 bases between them. The CDR3 is 16 residues long. Germline V CDR1 and CDR2: MNHNS, SASEGT. This CDR3 is CASSEHRPGSGNTIYF. In DNA form, the CDR3 reads TGTGCCAGCAGTGAACACAGACCCGGCTCTGGAAACACCATATATTTT.

The V and J genes are TRBV28 and TRBJ1-2; D unclear. V gave up 1 base and J gave up 2 bases, with 5 bases separating them. This CDR3 has 13 residues. The germline V gene has CDR1 MDHEN and CDR2 SYDVKM. The chain's CDR3 is CASSLSQNYGYTF. Written as DNA, the CDR3 is TGTGCCAGCAGTTTATCCCAGAACTATGGCTACACCTTC.

This clone was detected only once. The chain joins TRBV28 to TRBJ1-5, with 10 bases aligning to TRBD1. The CDR3 sequence is 14 residues long. Trimming cost V 5 bases and J 7 bases; bases outside gene matches: 5. Germline V lookup: CDR1 MDHEN, CDR2 SYDVKM. This CDR3 is CASSGTGVGQPQHF. In nucleotides, the CDR3 is TGTGCCAGCAGTGGGACAGGGGTGGGGCAGCCCCAGCATTTT.

This chain links TRBV7-2 with TRBJ2-5; 9 nucleotides line up with TRBD2. After removal of 7 bases from V and 5 bases from J, the junction contained 8 bases not matched to a gene. Germline loops: CDR1 SGHTA, CDR2 FQGNSA. This CDR3 contains 14 residues. The CDR3: CASTRIAGAETQYF. The CDR3 nucleotides are TGTGCCAGCACCCGGATAGCGGGAGCGGAGACCCAGTACTTC.

This clone was recorded only once. This sequence joins TRBV9 and TRBJ2-1; 12 nucleotides align to TRBD2. Trimming removed 0 bases from V and 7 bases from J; junction bases left unmatched: 8. The CDR3 extends over 17 amino acids. Germline V CDR1 and CDR2: SGDLS, YYNGEE. In DNA form, the CDR3 reads TGTGCCAGCAGCGTAGAGGCGACTAGCGGGAGAAGGAATGAGCAGTTCTTC. Protein product: CASSVEATSGRRNEQFF.

J is TRBJ2-3 and V is TRBV24-1, with D maybe TRBD2 (5 bases). Germline CDR1 reads KGHDR; CDR2 reads SFDVKD. V was clipped by 6 bases and J by 3 bases, with 15 bases between them. CDR3 length: 15 residues. CDR3 nucleotides: TGTGCCACCAGTTGGAGCGGCGGACCGACAGATACGCAGTATTTT. Translation gives CATSWSGGPTDTQYF.

Here the CDR3 reads CASSDSGGTGGFSGANVLTF. The CDR3 coding sequence is TGTGCCAGCAGTGATTCTGGTGGGACAGGGGGGTTTTCTGGGGCCAACGTCCTGACTTTC. The J gene is TRBJ2-6, the V gene TRBV6-4; 11 positions match TRBD1. The germline V gene has CDR1 MRHNA and CDR2 SNTAGT. V lost 3 bases, J lost 1 base, and 11 bases stayed unmatched. The CDR3 covers 20 residues.

This chain joins TRBV4-3 and TRBJ2-7, with D unclear. In germline, CDR1 is LGHNA, CDR2 YSLEER. Trimming removed 1 base from V and 1 base from J, with 5 bases in between. The CDR3 runs 13 residues. CDR3: CASSQGVSYEQYF. The CDR3 bases are TGCGCCAGCAGCCAAGGGGTTTCCTACGAGCAGTACTTC.

V gene TRBV6-5 combines with J gene TRBJ1-1; 8 bases match TRBD1. This CDR3 is built from 15 residues. With V trimmed by 0 bases and J by 1 base, 1 base remained unmatched. Per the germline V gene, CDR1 is MNHEY and CDR2 is SVGAGI. The CDR3 nucleotides are TGTGCCAGCAGTTACTCGGGACAGGCGAACACTGAAGCTTTCTTT. Translating gives CASSYSGQANTEAFF.

This chain connects TRBV30 to TRBJ2-1, with TRBD2 matching over 10 bases. The ends lost 5 bases at V and 4 bases at J; junction bases unmatched: 5. Germline lookup yields CDR1 GTSNPN and CDR2 SVGIG (reference sequence). CDR3 size: 14 residues. The CDR3: CAWGTSVSYNEQFF. The CDR3 DNA reads TGTGCCTGGGGGACTAGCGTGAGTTACAATGAGCAGTTCTTC.

This clone was seen only once. This chain joins TRBV11-2 and TRBJ2-7; D remains unclear. The V end was cut by 3 bases, the J end by 6 bases, with 18 bases between. This CDR3 contains 15 residues. Germline loops: CDR1 SGHAT, CDR2 FQNNGV. In DNA, the CDR3 is TGTGCCAGCAGCTTCTCCCCGAAATCGGAAAGCGAGCAGTACTTC. Translation: CASSFSPKSESEQYF.

J is TRBJ2-2 and V is TRBV5-6; 10 nucleotides match TRBD2. The CDR3 length is 17 residues. Germline CDR1 reads SGHDT; CDR2 reads YYEEEE. The V segment lost 3 bases and the J segment 4 bases; nucleotides outside the gene matches: 9. The CDR3 region has the DNA TGTGCCAGCAGCTGGGGGACTAGCGAGTACTTCACCGGGGAGCTGTTTTTT. Its protein is CASSWGTSEYFTGELFF.

The rearrangement links TRBV6-5 to TRBJ1-1; 7 bases map to TRBD1. The V segment lost 4 bases and the J segment 4 bases; nucleotides outside the gene matches: 3. This CDR3 is 13 amino acids long. The germline CDR1 and CDR2 sequences are MNHEY and SVGAGI. CDR3 loop: CASSSGQITEAFF. The CDR3 DNA reads TGTGCCAGCAGTTCGGGACAGATCACTGAAGCTTTCTTT.

The chain combines TRBV27 with TRBJ2-7, with 11 bases fitting TRBD2. From germline, CDR1 is MNHEY and CDR2 SMNVEV (reference sequence). The CDR3 spans 15 residues. The J segment lost 3 bases and the V segment lost 4 bases, leaving 5 bases of the junction unmatched. The chain's CDR3 is CASSSPGLADYEQYF. For the CDR3, the DNA is TGTGCCAGCAGTTCCCCGGGACTAGCGGACTACGAGCAGTACTTC.

The chain combines TRBV6-5 with TRBJ2-7; 9 bases agree with TRBD1. Germline V gene data show CDR1 as MNHEY and CDR2 as SVGAGI. The CDR3 runs 14 residues. V dropped 6 bases and J dropped 0; count of bases not matched to a gene: 3. This CDR3 is CASSRDRASYEQYF. DNA for the CDR3: TGTGCCAGCAGCCGGGACAGGGCCTCCTACGAGCAGTACTTC.

J is TRBJ2-5 and V is TRBV19; TRBD1 agrees at 9 bases. Germline V gives CDR1 LNHDA, CDR2 SQIVND (reference sequence). The J segment lost 5 bases and the V segment lost 3 bases, leaving 4 bases of the junction unmatched. The CDR3 covers 14 residues. The CDR3 region is CASSIGTGRETQYF. DNA of the CDR3: TGTGCCAGTAGTATCGGGACAGGGAGGGAGACCCAGTACTTC. The full variable domain, in which reference TRBV19 and TRBJ2-5 provide the parts outside the CDR3, is DGGITQSPKYLFRKEGQNVTLSCEQNLNHDAMYWYRQDPGQGLRLIYYSQIVNDFQKGDIAEGYSVSREKKESFPLTVTSAQKNPTAFYLCASSIGTGRETQYFGPGTRLLVL.

This rearrangement joins TRBV28 to TRBJ1-4; D unclear. This CDR3 comprises 22 residues. V was shortened by 2 bases and J by 0 bases, with 28 bases between the two germline ends. CDR1 MDHEN and CDR2 SYDVKM come from the germline V gene. The CDR3 DNA is TGTGCCAGCAGTTTACTATTAGCCTTTTACGGGAATAAAGCTGCAACTAATGAAAAACTGTTTTTT. Protein product: CASSLLLAFYGNKAATNEKLFF.

In this sample, this clone turned up a few times. The chain links TRBV19 to TRBJ1-4, with 9 bases that match TRBD1. CDR3 length: 16 residues. Unmatched junction bases numbered 6, after V lost 6 bases and J lost 1 base. The germline gives CDR1 LNHDA, CDR2 SQIVND (reference sequence). The CDR3: CASSGQGYGTNEKLFF. The CDR3, as DNA: TGTGCCAGTAGCGGACAGGGGTACGGAACTAATGAAAAACTGTTTTTT.

V is TRBV28 and J is TRBJ1-2; possibly TRBD1 for D (5 bases). CDR1 and CDR2 from the germline V gene are MDHEN and SYDVKM. Trimming cost V 6 bases and J 5 bases, with 13 bases left between them. This CDR3 has 13 amino acids. CDR3 coding DNA: TGTGCCAGCAGCTTAGGGGACCTATATGGCTACACCTTC. Its protein is CASSLGDLYGYTF.

The chain has TRBV4-1 and TRBJ2-7; possibly TRBD2 for D (6 bases). Germline assignment: CDR1 MGHRA and CDR2 YSYEKL. The CDR3 length is 15 residues. V was shortened by 1 base and J by 2 bases, with 12 bases between the two germline ends. The CDR3 spells CASSQVEASAYEQYF. The CDR3 coding sequence is TGCGCCAGCAGCCAAGTTGAGGCTAGCGCCTACGAGCAGTACTTC.

This chain uses TRBV21-1 with TRBJ2-7; the D segment call TRBD1 is taken from the table without a DNA check. TRBV21-1 is labeled a pseudogene. The CDR3 covers 16 residues. CDR3 nucleotides: TGTGCCAGCAGCAACGTGAAGGACAGGGGTATCTACGAGCAGTACTTC. Translation: CASSNVKDRGIYEQYF.

At least ten counts were recorded for this clone. The gene calls are TRBV5-1 and TRBJ2-7, with 8 bases aligning to TRBD1. The germline V gene encodes CDR1 SGHRS and CDR2 YFSETQ. V shed 0 bases, J shed 7 bases, and the junction held 6 bases outside the gene matches. This CDR3 region has 14 residues. CDR3 residues: CASSLGQGQGEQYF. The CDR3 DNA is TGCGCCAGCAGCTTGGGACAGGGGCAGGGGGAGCAGTACTTC.

The gene calls are TRBV5-1 and TRBJ1-2; 9 positions match TRBD1. With V trimmed by 2 bases and J by 4 bases, 3 bases remained unmatched. CDR1 is SGHRS and CDR2 is YFSETQ in the germline V gene. The CDR3 length is 14 residues. The CDR3 reads CASSLGTGTYGYTF. CDR3 in DNA: TGCGCCAGCAGCTTAGGGACAGGGACCTATGGCTACACCTTC.